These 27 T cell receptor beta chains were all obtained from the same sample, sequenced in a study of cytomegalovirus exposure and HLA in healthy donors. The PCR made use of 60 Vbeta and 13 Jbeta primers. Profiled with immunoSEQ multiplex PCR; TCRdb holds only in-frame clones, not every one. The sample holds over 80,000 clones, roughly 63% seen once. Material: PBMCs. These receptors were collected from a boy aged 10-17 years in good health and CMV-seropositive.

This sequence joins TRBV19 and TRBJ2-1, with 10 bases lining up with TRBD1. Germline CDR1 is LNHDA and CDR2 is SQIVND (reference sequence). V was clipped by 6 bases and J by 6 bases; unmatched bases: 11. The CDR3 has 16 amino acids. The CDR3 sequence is CASRGGDRGRGNEQFF. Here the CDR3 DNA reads TGTGCCAGTAGAGGGGGCGACAGGGGGCGAGGCAATGAGCAGTTCTTC.

The CDR3 reads CACPKRTADNSPLHF. DNA of the CDR3: TGTGCCTGCCCGAAACGGACAGCAGATAATTCACCCCTCCACTTT. This chain connects TRBV30 to TRBJ1-6; TRBD1 might be the D (6 bases). Trimming cost V 6 bases and J 5 bases, with 17 bases left between them. The CDR3 has 15 amino acids. CDR1 and CDR2 from the germline V gene are GTSNPN and SVGIG (reference sequence).

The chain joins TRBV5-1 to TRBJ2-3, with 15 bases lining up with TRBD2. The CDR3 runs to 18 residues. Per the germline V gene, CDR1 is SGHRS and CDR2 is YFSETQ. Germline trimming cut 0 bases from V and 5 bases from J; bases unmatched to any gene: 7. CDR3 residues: CASSLAGTSGGSGDTQYF. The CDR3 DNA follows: TGCGCCAGCAGCTTGGCGGGGACTAGCGGGGGGAGTGGAGATACGCAGTATTTT. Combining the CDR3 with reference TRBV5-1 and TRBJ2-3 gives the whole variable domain KAGVTQTPRYLIKTRGQQVTLSCSPISGHRSVSWYQQTPGQGLQFLFEYFSETQRNKGNFPGRFSGRQFSNSRSEMNVSTLELGDSALYLCASSLAGTSGGSGDTQYFGPGTRLTVL.

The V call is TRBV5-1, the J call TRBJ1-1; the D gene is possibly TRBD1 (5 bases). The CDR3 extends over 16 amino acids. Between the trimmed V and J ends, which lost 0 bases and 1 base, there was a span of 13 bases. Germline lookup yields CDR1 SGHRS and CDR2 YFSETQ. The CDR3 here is CASSLGAGGSNTEAFF. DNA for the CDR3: TGCGCCAGCAGCTTGGGGGCGGGGGGTTCGAACACTGAAGCTTTCTTT. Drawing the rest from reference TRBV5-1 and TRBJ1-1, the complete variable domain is KAGVTQTPRYLIKTRGQQVTLSCSPISGHRSVSWYQQTPGQGLQFLFEYFSETQRNKGNFPGRFSGRQFSNSRSEMNVSTLELGDSALYLCASSLGAGGSNTEAFFGQGTRLTVV.

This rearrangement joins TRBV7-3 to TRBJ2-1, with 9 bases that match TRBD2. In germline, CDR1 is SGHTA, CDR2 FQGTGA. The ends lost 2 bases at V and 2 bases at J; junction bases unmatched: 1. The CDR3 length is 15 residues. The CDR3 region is CASSLAGGAYNEQFF. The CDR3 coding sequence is TGTGCCAGCAGCTTAGCGGGGGGGGCCTACAATGAGCAGTTCTTC. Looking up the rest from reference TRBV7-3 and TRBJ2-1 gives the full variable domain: GAGVSQTPSNKVTEKGKYVELRCDPISGHTALYWYRQSLGQGPEFLIYFQGTGAADDSGLPNDRFFAVRPEGSVSTLKIQRTERGDSAVYLCASSLAGGAYNEQFFGPGTRLTVL.

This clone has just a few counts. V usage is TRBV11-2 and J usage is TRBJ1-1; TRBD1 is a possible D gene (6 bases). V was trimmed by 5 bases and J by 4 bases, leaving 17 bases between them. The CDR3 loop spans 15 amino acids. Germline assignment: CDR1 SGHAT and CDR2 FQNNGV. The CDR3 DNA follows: TGTGCCAGCAGCATTGAGGCAGGGGCGGGCACTGAAGCTTTCTTT. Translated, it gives CASSIEAGAGTEAFF.

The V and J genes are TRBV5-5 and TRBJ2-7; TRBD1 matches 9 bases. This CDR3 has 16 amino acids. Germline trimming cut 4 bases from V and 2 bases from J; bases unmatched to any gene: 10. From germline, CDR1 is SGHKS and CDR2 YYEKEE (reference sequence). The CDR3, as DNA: TGTGCCAGCAGCCGGACCGGGACAGGGTTCACCTACGAGCAGTACTTC. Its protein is CASSRTGTGFTYEQYF.

CDR3: CASSLSGSTIGVAQYF. In DNA form, the CDR3 reads TGCGCCAGCAGCTTGAGTGGGTCGACTATAGGCGTTGCGCAGTATTTT. This chain connects TRBV5-1 to TRBJ2-3; maybe TRBD2 (5 bases). The CDR3 runs to 16 residues. CDR1 and CDR2 (germline): SGHRS, YFSETQ. V was cut by 1 base and J by 10 bases, with 22 bases left in between. Full variable domain (remainder filled in from reference TRBV5-1 and TRBJ2-3): KAGVTQTPRYLIKTRGQQVTLSCSPISGHRSVSWYQQTPGQGLQFLFEYFSETQRNKGNFPGRFSGRQFSNSRSEMNVSTLELGDSALYLCASSLSGSTIGVAQYFGPGTRLTVL.

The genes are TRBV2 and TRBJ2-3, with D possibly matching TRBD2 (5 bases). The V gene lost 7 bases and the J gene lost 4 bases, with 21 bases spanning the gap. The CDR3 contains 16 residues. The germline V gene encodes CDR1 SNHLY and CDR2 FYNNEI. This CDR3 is CASTKGSLHGADTQYF. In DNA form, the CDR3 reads TGTGCCAGCACCAAAGGGAGTCTTCATGGGGCAGATACGCAGTATTTT.

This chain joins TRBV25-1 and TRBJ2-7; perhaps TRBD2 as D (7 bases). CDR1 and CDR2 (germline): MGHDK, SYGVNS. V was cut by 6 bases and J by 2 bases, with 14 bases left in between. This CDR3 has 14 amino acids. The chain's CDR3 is CASRGGAGAYEQYF. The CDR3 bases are TGTGCCAGCAGGGGGGGGGCAGGGGCCTACGAGCAGTACTTC.

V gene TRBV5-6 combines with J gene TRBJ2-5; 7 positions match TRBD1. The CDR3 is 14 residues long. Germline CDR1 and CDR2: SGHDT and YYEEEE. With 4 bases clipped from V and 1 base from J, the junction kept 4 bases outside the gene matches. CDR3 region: CASSTGTAQETQYF. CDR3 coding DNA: TGTGCCAGCAGCACCGGGACAGCCCAAGAGACCCAGTACTTC.

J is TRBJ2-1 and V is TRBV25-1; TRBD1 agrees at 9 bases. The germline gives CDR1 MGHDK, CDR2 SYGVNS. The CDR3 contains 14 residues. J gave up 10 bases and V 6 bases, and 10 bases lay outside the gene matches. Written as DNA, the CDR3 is TGTGCCAGCAGCCCGGGACAGGGTCGTTTGGAGCAGTTCTTC. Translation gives CASSPGQGRLEQFF.

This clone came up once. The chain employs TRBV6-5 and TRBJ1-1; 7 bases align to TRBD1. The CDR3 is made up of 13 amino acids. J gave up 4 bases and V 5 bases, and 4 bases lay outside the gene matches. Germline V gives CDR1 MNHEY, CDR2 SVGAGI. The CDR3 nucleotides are TGTGCCAGCAGTAGGGGGCCGGGCACTGAAGCTTTCTTT. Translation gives CASSRGPGTEAFF.

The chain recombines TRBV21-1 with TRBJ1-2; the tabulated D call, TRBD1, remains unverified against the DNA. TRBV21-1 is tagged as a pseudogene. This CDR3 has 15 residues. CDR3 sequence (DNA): TGTGCCAGCAGCAAGGACAGCGAAACTAACTATGGCTACACCTTC. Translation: CASSKDSETNYGYTF.

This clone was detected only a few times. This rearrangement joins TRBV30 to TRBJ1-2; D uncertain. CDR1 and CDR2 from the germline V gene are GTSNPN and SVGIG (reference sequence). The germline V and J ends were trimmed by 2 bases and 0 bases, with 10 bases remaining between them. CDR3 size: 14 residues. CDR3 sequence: CAWSPQTTNYGYTF. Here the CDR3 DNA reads TGTGCCTGGAGTCCTCAGACTACTAACTATGGCTACACCTTC.

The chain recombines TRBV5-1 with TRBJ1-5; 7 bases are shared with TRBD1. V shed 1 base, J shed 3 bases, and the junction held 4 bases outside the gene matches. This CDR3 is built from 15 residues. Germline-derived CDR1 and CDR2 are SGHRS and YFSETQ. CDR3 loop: CASSLTGQDNQPQHF. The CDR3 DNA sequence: TGCGCCAGCAGCTTGACCGGACAGGACAATCAGCCCCAGCATTTT.

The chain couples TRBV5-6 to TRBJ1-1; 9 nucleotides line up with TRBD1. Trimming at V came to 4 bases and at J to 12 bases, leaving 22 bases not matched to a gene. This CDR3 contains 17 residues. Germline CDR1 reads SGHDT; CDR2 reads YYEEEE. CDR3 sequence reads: CASSPRLGTGYLLISFF. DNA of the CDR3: TGTGCCAGCAGCCCCCGGTTGGGGACAGGGTACCTTCTGATATCTTTCTTT.

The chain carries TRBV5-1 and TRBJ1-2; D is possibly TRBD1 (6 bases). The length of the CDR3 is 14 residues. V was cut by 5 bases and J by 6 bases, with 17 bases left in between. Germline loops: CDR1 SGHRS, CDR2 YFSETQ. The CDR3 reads CASSSSDSVNGYTF. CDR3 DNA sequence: TGCGCCAGCAGTTCCTCGGACAGCGTGAATGGCTACACCTTC. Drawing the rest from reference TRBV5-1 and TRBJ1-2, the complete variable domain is KAGVTQTPRYLIKTRGQQVTLSCSPISGHRSVSWYQQTPGQGLQFLFEYFSETQRNKGNFPGRFSGRQFSNSRSEMNVSTLELGDSALYLCASSSSDSVNGYTFGSGTRLTVV.

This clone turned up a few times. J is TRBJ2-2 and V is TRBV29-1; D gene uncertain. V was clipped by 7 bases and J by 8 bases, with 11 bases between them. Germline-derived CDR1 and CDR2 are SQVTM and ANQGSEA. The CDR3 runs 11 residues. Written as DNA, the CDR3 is TGCAGCGCCCGAGTCGGTGGGGAGCTGTTTTTT. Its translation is CSARVGGELFF.

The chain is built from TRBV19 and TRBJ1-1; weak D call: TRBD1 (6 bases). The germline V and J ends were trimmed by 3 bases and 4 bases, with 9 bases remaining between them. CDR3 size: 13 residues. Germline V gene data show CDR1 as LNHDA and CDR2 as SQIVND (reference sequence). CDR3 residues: CASSIGGATEAFF. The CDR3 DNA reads TGTGCCAGTAGTATTGGGGGGGCCACTGAAGCTTTCTTT.

CDR3 sequence reads: CASGITGGSEAFF. CDR3 nucleotides: TGCGCCAGCGGCATCACCGGGGGGAGTGAAGCTTTCTTT. The chain uses TRBV5-1 and TRBJ1-1; maybe TRBD1 (5 bases). Looked up from germline, CDR1 is SGHRS and CDR2 is YFSETQ. This CDR3 region has 13 residues. Trimming pared 7 bases from V and 7 bases from J, leaving 17 bases between. The full variable domain, its missing parts supplied by reference TRBV5-1 and TRBJ1-1, is KAGVTQTPRYLIKTRGQQVTLSCSPISGHRSVSWYQQTPGQGLQFLFEYFSETQRNKGNFPGRFSGRQFSNSRSEMNVSTLELGDSALYLCASGITGGSEAFFGQGTRLTVV.

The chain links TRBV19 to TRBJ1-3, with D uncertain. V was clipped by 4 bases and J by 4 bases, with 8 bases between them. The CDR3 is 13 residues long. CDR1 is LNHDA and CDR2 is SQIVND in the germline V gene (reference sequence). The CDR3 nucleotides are TGTGCCAGTAGTACGGGTTCCGGAAACACCATATATTTT. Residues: CASSTGSGNTIYF.

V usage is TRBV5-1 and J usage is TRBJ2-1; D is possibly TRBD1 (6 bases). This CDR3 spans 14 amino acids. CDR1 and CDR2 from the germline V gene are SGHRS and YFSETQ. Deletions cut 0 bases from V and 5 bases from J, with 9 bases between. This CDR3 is CASSLGTVDNEQFF. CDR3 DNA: TGCGCCAGCAGCTTGGGGACAGTCGACAATGAGCAGTTCTTC. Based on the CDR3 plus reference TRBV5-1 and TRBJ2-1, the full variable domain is KAGVTQTPRYLIKTRGQQVTLSCSPISGHRSVSWYQQTPGQGLQFLFEYFSETQRNKGNFPGRFSGRQFSNSRSEMNVSTLELGDSALYLCASSLGTVDNEQFFGPGTRLTVL.

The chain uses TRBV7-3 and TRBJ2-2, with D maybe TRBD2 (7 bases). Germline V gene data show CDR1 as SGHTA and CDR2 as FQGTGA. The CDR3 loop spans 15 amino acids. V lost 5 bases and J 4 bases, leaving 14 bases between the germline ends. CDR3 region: CASSPGGGGTGELFF. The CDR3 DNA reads TGTGCCAGCAGCCCCGGGGGAGGGGGCACCGGGGAGCTGTTTTTT. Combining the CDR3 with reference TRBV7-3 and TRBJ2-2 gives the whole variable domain GAGVSQTPSNKVTEKGKYVELRCDPISGHTALYWYRQSLGQGPEFLIYFQGTGAADDSGLPNDRFFAVRPEGSVSTLKIQRTERGDSAVYLCASSPGGGGTGELFFGEGSRLTVL.

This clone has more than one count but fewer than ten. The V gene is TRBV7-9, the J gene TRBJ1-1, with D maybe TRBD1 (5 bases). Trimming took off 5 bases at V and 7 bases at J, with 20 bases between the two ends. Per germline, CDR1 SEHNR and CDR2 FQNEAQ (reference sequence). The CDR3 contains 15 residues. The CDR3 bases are TGTGCCAGCAGCCCGGTAGGGGCTGCGGTCAGTGAAGCTTTCTTT. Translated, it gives CASSPVGAAVSEAFF. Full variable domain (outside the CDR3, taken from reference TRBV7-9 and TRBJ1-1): DTGVSQNPRHKITKRGQNVTFRCDPISEHNRLYWYRQTLGQGPEFLTYFQNEAQLEKSRLLSDRFSAERPKGSFSTLEIQRTEQGDSAMYLCASSPVGAAVSEAFFGQGTRLTVV.

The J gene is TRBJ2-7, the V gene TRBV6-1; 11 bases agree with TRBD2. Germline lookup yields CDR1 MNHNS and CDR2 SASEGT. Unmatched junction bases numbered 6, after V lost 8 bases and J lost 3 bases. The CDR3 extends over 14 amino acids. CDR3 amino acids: CASFPGTSGYEQYF. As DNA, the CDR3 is TGTGCCAGCTTCCCAGGGACTAGCGGCTACGAGCAGTACTTC.

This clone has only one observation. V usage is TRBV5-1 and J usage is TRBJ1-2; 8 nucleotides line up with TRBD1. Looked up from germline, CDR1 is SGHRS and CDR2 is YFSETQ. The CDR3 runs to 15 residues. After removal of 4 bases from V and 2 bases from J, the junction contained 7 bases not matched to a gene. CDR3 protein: CASSQTGAPNYGYTF. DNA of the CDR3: TGCGCCAGCAGCCAGACAGGGGCCCCCAACTATGGCTACACCTTC.